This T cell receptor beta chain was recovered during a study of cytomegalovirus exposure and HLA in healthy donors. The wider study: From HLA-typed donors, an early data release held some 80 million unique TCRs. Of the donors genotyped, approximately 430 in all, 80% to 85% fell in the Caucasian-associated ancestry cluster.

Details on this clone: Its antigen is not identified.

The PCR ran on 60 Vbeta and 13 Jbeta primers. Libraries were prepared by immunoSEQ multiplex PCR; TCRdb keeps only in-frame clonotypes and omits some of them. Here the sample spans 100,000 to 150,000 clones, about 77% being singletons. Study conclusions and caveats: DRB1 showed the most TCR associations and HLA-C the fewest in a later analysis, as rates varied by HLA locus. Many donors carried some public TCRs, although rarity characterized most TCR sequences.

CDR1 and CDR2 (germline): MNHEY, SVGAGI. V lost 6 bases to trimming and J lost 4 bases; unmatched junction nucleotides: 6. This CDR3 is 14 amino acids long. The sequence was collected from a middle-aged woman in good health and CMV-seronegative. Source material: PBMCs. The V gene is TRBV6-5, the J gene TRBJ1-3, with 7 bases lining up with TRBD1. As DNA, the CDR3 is TGTGCCAGCAGCACAGGGGCCGGGGGAAACACCATATATTTT. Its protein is CASSTGAGGNTIYF.